Sequencing of this T cell receptor beta chain was carried out in a study of blood T cells in healthy people across ages (dated by TCRdb to the mid-2010s). Regarding the study in general: In model experiments, template switching captured about one uniquely barcoded TCR beta cDNA molecule for every two T cells. To avoid experimental bias, donors of different ages were spread randomly across the sequencing lanes. Two additional independent replicas of 1 million unique cDNA reads from the same blood draw were analyzed for two donors (one aged 18 to 29 and one aged 80 or older). Using deep sequencing normalized with unique cDNA molecular identifiers, the study measured how TCR beta repertoire diversity changes with age. The donors were divided into four age groups: young (average around 16 years), middle-aged (roughly 42), aged (about 56) and long-lived (around 80).

Donors were 30 to 45 systemically healthy Caucasian individuals from Russia aged about 6 to 100 years. Roughly 10 milliliters of peripheral blood were drawn from each donor into EDTA-treated Vacutainer tubes. Ficoll-Paque density-gradient centrifugation was used to isolate PBMCs, with at least 6.5 million obtained per sample. Total RNA was extracted from PBMCs with Trizol reagent, with at least 5 micrograms obtained per sample. For every donor, flow cytometry on a PBMC aliquot measured the percentage of naive CD45RAhigh/CD27high T cells. Results and caveats for the whole study, not just this receptor: Because the CMV infection status of the donors was unknown, age-related changes in expanded clonotypes may potentially have been confounded. Observed TCR beta diversity per million T cells fell roughly linearly with age, and a significant reduction was already apparent by age roughly 40. The percentage of naive T cells measured by flow cytometry correlated strongly with observed TCR beta diversity. Compared with the aged group, more naive CD4+ T cells, fewer expanded clones and increased TCR diversity were shown by the long-lived group, suggesting age selection. Estimates of total diversity based on one million sequenced T cells were considered lower bounds and underestimates. Conclusive comparison of naive and antigen-experienced compartments was prevented by the profiling of bulk unsorted PBMCs.

A word on this clonotype: Its binding antigen is unknown. One base away there is no much larger clone; base qualities are not given.

Cut back by 1 base and 6 bases, the V and J ends lie 13 bases apart. From the germline V gene, CDR1 is SGHVS and CDR2 is FNYEAQ. From its cysteine to its phenylalanine, the CDR3 spans 15 amino acids. The sequence is cut down to CDR3 DNA, 45 bases in frame from base 1. Receptors were amplified or captured by 5' RACE. The sequencing machine was an Illumina HiSeq 2500. The second PCR ran for roughly 7 to 11 cycles and used a J-beta primer mix along with a sample-barcoded 5' primer. A template-switch 5' adaptor carrying 12 random nucleotides introduced a unique molecular identifier onto each TCR beta cDNA molecule. At least 3 million CDR3-containing paired-end reads were obtained from each sample. The Mint cDNA synthesis kit, primed by a TRBC-specific oligonucleotide, was used to synthesize first-strand cDNA from all RNA. All cDNA was treated with uracil-DNA glycosylase and then went through a first 18-cycle PCR with the universal primers M1SS and BC2_uni_R. As for how the authors treated the data: Each sample was normalized by randomly selecting 1 million high-quality reads, each carrying a distinct molecular identifier. Instead of being binned into consensus sequences, reads with shared molecular identifiers were discarded. MiTCR, run with a Q25 quality threshold and the strictest error-elimination algorithm, handled CDR3 identification, clonotype clustering and error correction. A nonparametric unseen species model using Euler transformation provided a lower-bound estimate of total TCR beta diversity. TCRdb reanalyzed the raw reads on its own, using fastp at Q25 for trimming and MiXCR for clone calling, and kept in-frame beta chains. One record per CDR3 amino acid sequence lists the most common genes and DNA. The V and J calls were determined by TCRdb, not by the authors. Counted in this sample were fewer than 700,000 distinct CDR3 sequences; roughly 48% of them appeared once. Clones ranked in the top ten supply just under 25% of the sample.

The rearranged segments are TRBV7-6 and TRBJ1-5; possibly the D gene is TRBD1, per 5 matching bases. The sequence derives from a man older than 75 in good health. Sequenced: blood. The DNA reads TGTGCCAGCAGCTTAGAAGTGGGTGGGGGTCAGCCCCAGCATTTT. It is translated as CASSLEVGGGQPQHF.